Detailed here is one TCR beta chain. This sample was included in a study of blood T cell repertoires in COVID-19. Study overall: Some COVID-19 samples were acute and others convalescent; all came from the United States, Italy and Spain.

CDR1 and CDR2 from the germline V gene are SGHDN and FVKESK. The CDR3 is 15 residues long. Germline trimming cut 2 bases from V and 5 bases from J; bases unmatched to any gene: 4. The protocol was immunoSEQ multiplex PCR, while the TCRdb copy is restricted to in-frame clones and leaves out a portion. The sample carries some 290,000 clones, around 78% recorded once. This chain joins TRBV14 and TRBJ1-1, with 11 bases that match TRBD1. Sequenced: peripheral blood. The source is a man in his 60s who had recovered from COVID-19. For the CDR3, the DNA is TGTGCCAGCAGCCAAAGGACAGGGGGCCGGACTGAAGCTTTCTTT. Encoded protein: CASSQRTGGRTEAFF.